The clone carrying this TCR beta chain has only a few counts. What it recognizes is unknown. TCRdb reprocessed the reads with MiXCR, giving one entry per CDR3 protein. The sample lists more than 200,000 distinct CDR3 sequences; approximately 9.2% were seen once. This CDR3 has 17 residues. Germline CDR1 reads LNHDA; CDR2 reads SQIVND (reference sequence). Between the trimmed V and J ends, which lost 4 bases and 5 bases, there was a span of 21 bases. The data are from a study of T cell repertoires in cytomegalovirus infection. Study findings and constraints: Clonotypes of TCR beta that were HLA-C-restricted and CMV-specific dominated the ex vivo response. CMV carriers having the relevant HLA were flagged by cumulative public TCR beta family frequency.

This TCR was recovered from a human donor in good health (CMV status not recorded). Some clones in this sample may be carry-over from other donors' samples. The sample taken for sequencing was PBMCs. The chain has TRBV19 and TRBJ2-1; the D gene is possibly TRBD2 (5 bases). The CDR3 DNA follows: TGTGCCAGTAGTAACATTCAGTCTGGCGGGTCTAACAATGAGCAGTTCTTC. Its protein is CASSNIQSGGSNNEQFF.